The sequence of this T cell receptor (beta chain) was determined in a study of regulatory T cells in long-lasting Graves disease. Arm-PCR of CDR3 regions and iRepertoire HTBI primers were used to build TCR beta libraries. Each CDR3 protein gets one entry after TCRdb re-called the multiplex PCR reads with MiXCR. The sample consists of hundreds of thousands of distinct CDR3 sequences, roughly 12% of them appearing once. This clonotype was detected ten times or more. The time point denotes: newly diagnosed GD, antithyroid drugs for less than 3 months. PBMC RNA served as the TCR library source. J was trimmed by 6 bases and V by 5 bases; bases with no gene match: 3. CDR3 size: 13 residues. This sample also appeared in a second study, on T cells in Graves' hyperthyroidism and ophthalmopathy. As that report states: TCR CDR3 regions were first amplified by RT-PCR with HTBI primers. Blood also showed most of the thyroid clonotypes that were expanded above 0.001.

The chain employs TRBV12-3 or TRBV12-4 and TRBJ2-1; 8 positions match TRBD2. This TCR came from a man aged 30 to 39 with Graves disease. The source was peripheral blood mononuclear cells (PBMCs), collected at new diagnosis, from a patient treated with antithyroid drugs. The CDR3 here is CASSPGLVNEQFF. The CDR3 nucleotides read TGTGCCAGCAGTCCGGGACTAGTCAATGAGCAGTTCTTC.